The clone carrying this T cell receptor (beta chain) showed up just once. Its antigen remains unidentified. The entry originates in a study of shared clonotypes between healthy human individuals. About the study: Each donor contributed plates that comprised three CD4 naive, three CD4 memory, two CD8 naive and one CD8 memory.

Study-wide findings and caveats: Across subsets, estimated richness was generally greater for naive than for memory populations.

It was 150 to 200 ng DNA, 33,000 or so T cell genomes, that sorted-subset replicate PCRs used. In the original analysis: With immunoSEQ giving junction-only sequences and no quality scores, filtering differed. Data came from immunoSEQ multiplex PCR; TCRdb stores just in-frame clones and leaves some out. V, J and clone size derive from that table, while D and trimming were established from the DNA sequence. The table lists roughly 2 million clones, 95% of them singletons. CDR3 size: 18 residues. Germline CDR1 SGHNT, CDR2 YENEEA. With 5 bases removed from V and 2 bases from J, the gap between germline ends came to 22 bases.

This sequence was found in a young man in good health. V usage is TRBV11-3 and J usage is TRBJ2-4; no definite D call. The sequencing input was naive CD4+ T cells sorted from blood. The subset: CD45RA+ positively selected. CDR3 DNA: TGTGCCAGCAGCCCAAACCCGGGCAGGATGAATTCCAAAAACATTCAGTACTTC. This gives the protein CASSPNPGRMNSKNIQYF.